This TCR beta chain was recorded in a study of shared clonotypes between healthy human individuals. Genomic DNA for unsorted samples was obtained from some 100 million PBMCs. Deep-level running was used for the assay. Per the authors' pipeline: ImmunoSEQ junction-only sequences lacked quality scores, so their filtering differed. Method: immunoSEQ multiplex PCR; TCRdb's copy keeps in-frame clones and lacks some. Clone size and V and J calls were adopted from that table, with D and trimming inferred from the DNA. Counted here are fewer than 550,000 clones, about three quarters occurring once; the ten biggest clones make up around 12%. The receptor comes from a woman in her thirties or forties in good health. Some clones in this sample may be carry-over from other donors' samples. Sequenced: PBMCs.

CDR3 coding DNA: TGTGCCACCAGCAGAGGTGCCCAAGAGACCCAGTACTTC. Its translation: CATSRGAQETQYF. The V and J genes are TRBV15 and TRBJ2-5; the D is unclear. V was shortened by 1 base and J by 1 base, with 4 bases between the two germline ends. Looked up from germline, CDR1 is LNHNV and CDR2 is YYDKDF (reference sequence). The CDR3 contains 13 residues.